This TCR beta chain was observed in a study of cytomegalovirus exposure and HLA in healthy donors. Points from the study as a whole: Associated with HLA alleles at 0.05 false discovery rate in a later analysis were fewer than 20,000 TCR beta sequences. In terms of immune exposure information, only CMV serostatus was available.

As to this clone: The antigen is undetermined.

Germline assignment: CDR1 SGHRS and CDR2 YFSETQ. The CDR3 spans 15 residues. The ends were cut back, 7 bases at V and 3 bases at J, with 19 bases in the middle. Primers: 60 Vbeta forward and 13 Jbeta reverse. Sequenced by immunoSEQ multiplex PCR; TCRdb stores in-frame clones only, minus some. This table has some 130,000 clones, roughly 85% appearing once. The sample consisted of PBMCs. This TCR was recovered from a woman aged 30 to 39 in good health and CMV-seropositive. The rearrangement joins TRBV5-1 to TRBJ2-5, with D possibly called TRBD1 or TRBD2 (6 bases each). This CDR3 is CASSLGGRGEETQYF. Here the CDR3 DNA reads TGCGCCAGCTCCTTGGGAGGCAGGGGTGAAGAGACCCAGTACTTC.